This TCR beta chain is from a study of OX40 agonist ivuxolimab in advanced cancers. Data came from immunoSEQ multiplex PCR; TCRdb stores just in-frame clones and leaves some out. The sample carries approximately 49,000 clones, around four fifths recorded once. Germline V gene sequence: CDR1 LNHNV, CDR2 YYDKDF (reference sequence). Trimming removed 3 bases at V and 5 bases at J, with 18 bases between. CDR3 size: 16 residues. This receptor was obtained from an adult with an advanced solid tumor such as melanoma, head and neck, liver or kidney cancer. The rearrangement links TRBV15 to TRBJ2-3, with a weak D call TRBD2 (5 bases). Sequenced material: CD4+ or CD8+ T cells sorted from blood, taken in a trial of the OX40 agonist ivuxolimab. The DNA for the CDR3 is TGTGCCACCAGCAGCGGAGATGGTCTCGGGGAAGATACGCAGTATTTT. As protein: CATSSGDGLGEDTQYF.